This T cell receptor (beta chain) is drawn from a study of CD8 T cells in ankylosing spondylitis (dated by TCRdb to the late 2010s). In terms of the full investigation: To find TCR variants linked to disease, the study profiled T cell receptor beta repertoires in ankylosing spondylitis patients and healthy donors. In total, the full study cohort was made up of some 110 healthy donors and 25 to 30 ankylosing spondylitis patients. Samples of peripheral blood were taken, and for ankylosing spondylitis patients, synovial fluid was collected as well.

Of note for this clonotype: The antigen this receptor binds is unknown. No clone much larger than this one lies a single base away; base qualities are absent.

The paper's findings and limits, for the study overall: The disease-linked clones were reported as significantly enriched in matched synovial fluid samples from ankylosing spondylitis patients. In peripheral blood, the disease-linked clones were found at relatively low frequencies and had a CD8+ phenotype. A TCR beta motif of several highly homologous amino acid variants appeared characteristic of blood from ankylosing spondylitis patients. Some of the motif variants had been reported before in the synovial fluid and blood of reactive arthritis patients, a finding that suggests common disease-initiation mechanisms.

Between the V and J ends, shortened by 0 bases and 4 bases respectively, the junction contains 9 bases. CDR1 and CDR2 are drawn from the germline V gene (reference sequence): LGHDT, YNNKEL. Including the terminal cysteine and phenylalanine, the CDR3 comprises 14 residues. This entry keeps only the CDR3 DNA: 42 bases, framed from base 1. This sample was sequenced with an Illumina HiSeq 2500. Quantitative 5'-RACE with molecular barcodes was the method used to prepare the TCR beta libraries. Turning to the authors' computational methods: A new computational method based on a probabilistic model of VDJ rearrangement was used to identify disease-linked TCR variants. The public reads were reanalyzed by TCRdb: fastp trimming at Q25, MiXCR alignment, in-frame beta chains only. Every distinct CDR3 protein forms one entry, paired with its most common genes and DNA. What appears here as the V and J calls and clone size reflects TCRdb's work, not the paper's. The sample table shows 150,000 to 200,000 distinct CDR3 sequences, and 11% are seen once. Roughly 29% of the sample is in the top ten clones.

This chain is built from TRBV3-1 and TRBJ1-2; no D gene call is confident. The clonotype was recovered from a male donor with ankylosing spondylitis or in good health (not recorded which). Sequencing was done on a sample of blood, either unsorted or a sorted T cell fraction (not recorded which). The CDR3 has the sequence CASSQDEGVYGYTF. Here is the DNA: TGTGCCAGCAGCCAAGATGAGGGTGTCTATGGCTACACCTTC.